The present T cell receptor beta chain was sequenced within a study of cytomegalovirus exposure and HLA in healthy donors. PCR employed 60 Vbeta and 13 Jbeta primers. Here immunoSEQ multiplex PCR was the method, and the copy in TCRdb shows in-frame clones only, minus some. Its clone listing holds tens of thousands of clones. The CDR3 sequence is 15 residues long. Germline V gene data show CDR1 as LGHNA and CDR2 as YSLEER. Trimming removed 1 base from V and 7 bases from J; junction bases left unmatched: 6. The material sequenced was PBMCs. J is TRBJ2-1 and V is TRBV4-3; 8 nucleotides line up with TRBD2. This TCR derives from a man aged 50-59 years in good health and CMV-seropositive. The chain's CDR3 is CASSQGSGSGNEQFF. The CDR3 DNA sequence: TGCGCCAGCAGCCAAGGAAGCGGGAGTGGGAATGAGCAGTTCTTC.